Detailed here is one T cell receptor beta chain. Its antigen is unknown. Base-call qualities are not available, and no considerably larger clone is one nucleotide away. This entry comes from a study of cytomegalovirus exposure and HLA in healthy donors (dated by TCRdb to about 2017). A note on the overall study: In an earlier analysis of 550 to 750 of the donors, 276 Gb of sequence data and some 120 million unique TCR beta sequences from approximately 180 million T cells were reported. High-throughput TCR immunosequencing, statistical association of individual TCRs with disease status, and machine learning were combined to predict cytomegalovirus infection status. To study patterns of TCR occurrence, a later analysis re-analyzed previously published TCR beta repertoires from around 670 donors and added high-resolution HLA genotyping. A later genetic analysis used genome-wide SNP genotypes for 398 of the 666 donors, treating that subset as a discovery cohort. To decide whether each TCR beta V gene segment behaved as functional or pseudogenic, an earlier analysis of approximately 600 of the donors relied on high-throughput TCR beta sequencing. Besides the first cohort of some 670 subjects, a separate validation cohort made up of 120 different subjects was used. The study used immunosequencing to profile the T cell repertoires of 600 to 850 subjects and linked those repertoires to cytomegalovirus serostatus. All discovery cohort repertoires had been generated on a single sequencing platform. About 300 gigabases of sequencing data and some 85 million unique TCR sequences were included in an early release covering around 600 HLA-typed donors. Alongside the repertoire data, information on donor age, sex, ethnicity and CMV serostatus was compiled. The later analysis used no new phenotypic data to find candidate immune exposures, relying instead on TCR beta sequences and their occurrence across donors. On average, around 240,000 unique TCR beta nucleotide sequences were sequenced per donor among a few hundred genotyped donors of the cohort, with roughly 18% of those sequences being non-productive. Of the roughly 400 genotyped donors, 65% to 90% fell in the genetic ancestry cluster associated with self-reported Caucasian donors. A few DR-DQ haplotypes were treated as single units for association and clustering because of strong linkage in the cohort. Class I and class II HLA loci were covered by the typing at four-digit resolution. The study aimed to test whether cataloging public T cell receptors could reveal signatures of past pathogen exposure. Typing coverage varied by locus: about 620-640 donors for A, B, C, DRB1 and DQB1; roughly 500 for DQA1; about 570 for DPA1; more than 450 for DPB1.

Paper-wide results and their limitations: A further reported finding was that TCR beta sequences accurately predicted the HLA-A and HLA-B alleles for most subjects in the first cohort. Assigning TCR associations to individual alleles was difficult when HLA alleles, especially DR and DQ, strongly co-occurred. According to a later analysis, TCR association rates differed among HLA loci, with DRB1 alleles showing the most associated TCRs and HLA-C alleles showing the fewest. Roughly uniform sequencing depth across donors was assumed in presence/absence analyses, although this assumption may not hold. A cluster of highly shared sequence variants was judged likely to be a technical artifact of the sequencing pipeline. A later genetic analysis reported fewer N-insertions in productive TCRs among donors in an Asian-associated ancestry cluster than the approximately 670-donor mean. V-gene and J-gene trimming of TCR beta chains was associated with a missense DCLRE1C variant in a later genetic analysis, and the association was replicated in an independent cohort. In a later analysis, several top co-occurrence clusters were reported to appear linked to parvovirus B19, influenza, CMV and Epstein-Barr virus. Because counts were too low, 15 or so rarely observed V segments, including chromosome 9 orphons, were excluded from the earlier analysis of roughly 580 of the donors. Correlated functional status among segregating V segments might reflect linkage disequilibrium, but an unknown experimental factor could not be ruled out. Across donors, most TCR sequences were observed very rarely, whereas some public TCRs were present in many individuals. Because HLA typing was missing for some donors at each locus, association tests included only the typed subset. Compared with equally common non-associated chains, HLA-associated TCR beta chains in a later analysis were more clonally expanded and had lower generation probabilities. According to a later analysis, most CMV-associated TCR beta chains appeared to be HLA-restricted, and the HLA associations seemed to be driven largely by CMV exposure. Some IMGT-functional V segments, including TRBV6-2 and TRBV6-3, could not be told apart with the 87-base-pair reads, so those segments were excluded. The study listed 150 to 200 TCR beta chains as associated with cytomegalovirus. CMV serostatus was the only immune exposure information available for the cohort. An earlier analysis of 587 of the donors showed that most TCR beta V segments appeared in productive rearrangements either about 87% or about 30% of the time, which broadly matched IMGT annotations. In a later analysis, 16,951 TCR beta sequences were associated with specific HLA alleles at a false discovery rate of 0.05. Cytomegalovirus status was reported to be diagnosed by the classifier with high specificity and sensitivity in both the original and validation cohorts. The authors suggested that the approach could potentially be generalized to other disease states and immunological phenotypes. This cohort had only TCR beta chains sequenced, and the lack of alpha or paired-chain data limited which features could be detected. A few of the identified cytomegalovirus-associated TCR beta chains were confirmed in vitro to be specific for cytomegalovirus antigens.

The receptor library was made with the immunoSEQ multiplex PCR assay. For the multiplex PCR, a mixture combining 60 forward primers for TCR Vbeta segments and 13 reverse primers for TCR Jbeta segments was used. Amplification of the CDR3 region of rearranged TCR beta genes was performed with a multiplex PCR assay on genomic DNA. On the Illumina HiSeq System, the amplified TCR beta libraries were sequenced as 87-base-pair reads. The authors' pipeline ran thus. A later analysis counted around 72 million unique TCR beta chains across the 670 or so repertoires, and 10 million to 12 million of these chains were shared by at least two donors. Raw reads were error-corrected and collapsed into unique sequences by a nearest-neighbor algorithm in which closely related sequences were merged to remove PCR and sequencing errors. V, D and J gene segments were assigned by aligning CDR3 sequences to IMGT reference sequences. For a sequence to be retained, a match of at least six nucleotides to both a V gene segment and a J gene segment was required. Rearrangements were called productive when the CDR3 lacked stop codons and stayed in frame with V and J; all others were non-productive. Following IMGT convention, CDR3 was defined as the stretch from the second conserved V-encoded cysteine to the conserved J-encoded phenylalanine. In an earlier analysis of some 550 of the donors, sequences lacking an unambiguous match to a single V gene segment were excluded. In an earlier analysis of roughly 600 of the donors, a V segment was called functional when productive rearrangements were above 56.7%, and segregating when the standard deviation between donors exceeded 5%. To diagnose cytomegalovirus status from the catalog of TCR beta chain sequences, a statistical classification framework was built. In a later analysis, TCR nucleotide sequences were compared against IMGT/GENE-DB human TR gene sequences so that V and J genes could be assigned. A later analysis assigned CDR3 sequences and most-parsimonious VDJ recombination scenarios with the TCRdist pipeline. A later analysis defined each TCR beta chain by its CDR3 amino acid sequence plus V-gene family, and excluded reads lacking a unique V-gene family. In a later analysis, 550 to 650 highly shared, low-generation-probability nucleotide sequences were removed to address suspected cross-contamination and a sequencing artifact. In a later analysis, a clonal expansion index was calculated for each public chain from normalized within-repertoire ranks of inferred template counts. A later analysis computed generation probabilities with a VDJ recombination model fitted to out-of-frame rearrangements, and checked the results against IGoR. In a later analysis, hypergeometric tests were used to score TCR-TCR, TCR-HLA and TCR-CMV co-occurrence, with a repertoire-size bias correction applied to TCR pairs. A later analysis estimated false discovery rates by permuting HLA or CMV assignments 20 times. A later analysis grouped co-occurring TCRs with DBSCAN, adding TCRdist sequence similarity when clustering within HLA-allele-positive subsets. Co-occurrence clustering excluded repertoires with fewer than 30,000 or more than 120,000 public chains, plus five with anomalous nucleotide sharing. TCRdb took over this immuneACCESS table, retaining in-frame rearrangements with V and J assigned. Such tables are incomplete; in checked studies, under half of the missing clones stem from an unresolved V gene, and the remainder is unexplained. From that table come the V and J calls and clone size; the DNA was used to work out D and trimming. Across this sample there are roughly 71,000 clones, with approximately 80% seen only once. The top ten clones comprise roughly 3.1% of the sample.

The CDR3 covers 16 residues, taking in both the cysteine and the phenylalanine. The kept DNA is CDR3 alone, 48 bases in frame from the first base. V has 4 bases trimmed and J has 6 bases trimmed; junction bases matching no gene number 11. The germline V gene gives CDR1 as MGHRA and CDR2 as YSYEKL. The cohort was made up of several hundred healthy bone marrow donors. At the time of sampling, every cohort member was nominally healthy, though immune exposures that went unrecorded were likely present. The donor tested CMV seropositive and was one of the 289 seropositive cohort members. Every donor gave a peripheral blood sample, and the peripheral blood mononuclear cells from that sample were used for TCR beta sequencing. Genomic DNA extraction from the blood cell samples was performed with the Qiagen DNeasy Blood Extraction Kit.

The specimen was PBMCs. The chain links TRBV4-1 with TRBJ2-5, with TRBD2 identical over 10 junction bases. This clonotype was obtained from a girl aged 5-17 years in good health and CMV-seropositive. This receptor has the CDR3 CASSLPSGSFGKTQYF. The nucleotides are TGCGCCAGCAGCCTTCCTAGCGGGAGTTTTGGAAAGACCCAGTACTTC.